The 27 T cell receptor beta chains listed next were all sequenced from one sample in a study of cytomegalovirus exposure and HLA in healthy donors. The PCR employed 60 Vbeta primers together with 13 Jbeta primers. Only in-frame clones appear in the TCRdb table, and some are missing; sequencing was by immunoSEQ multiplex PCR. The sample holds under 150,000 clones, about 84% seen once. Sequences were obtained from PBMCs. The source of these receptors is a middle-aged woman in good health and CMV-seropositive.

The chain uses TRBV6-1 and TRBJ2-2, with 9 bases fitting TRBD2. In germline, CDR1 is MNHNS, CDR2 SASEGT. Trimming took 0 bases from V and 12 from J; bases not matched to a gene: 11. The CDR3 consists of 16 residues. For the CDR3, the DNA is TGTGCCAGCAGTGAAGCTCTTCAAGGCGGGAGGGCCCAGCTGTTTTTT. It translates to CASSEALQGGRAQLFF.

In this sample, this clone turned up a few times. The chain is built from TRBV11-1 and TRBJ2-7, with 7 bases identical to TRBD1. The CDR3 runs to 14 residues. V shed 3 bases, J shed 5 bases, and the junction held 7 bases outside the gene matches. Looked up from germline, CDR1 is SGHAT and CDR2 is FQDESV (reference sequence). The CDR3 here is CASSFDVTGNEQYF. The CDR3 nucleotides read TGTGCCAGCAGCTTCGACGTGACAGGGAACGAGCAGTACTTC.

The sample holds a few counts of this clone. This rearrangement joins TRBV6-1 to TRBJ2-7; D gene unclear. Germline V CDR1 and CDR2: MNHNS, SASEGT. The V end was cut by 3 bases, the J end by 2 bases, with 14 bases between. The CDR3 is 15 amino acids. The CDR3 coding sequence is TGTGCCAGCAGTGATGGGTGGGCTGGTCCCTACGAGCAGTACTTC. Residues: CASSDGWAGPYEQYF.

CDR3 nucleotides: TGTGCCAGTAGTATAGACCGCGGAGTCCACAATGAGCAGTTCTTC. This gives the protein CASSIDRGVHNEQFF. This chain links TRBV19 with TRBJ2-1, with D hard to call. The V end was cut by 0 bases, the J end by 5 bases, with 11 bases between. CDR3 length equals 15 residues. Germline CDR1 and CDR2: LNHDA and SQIVND (reference sequence).

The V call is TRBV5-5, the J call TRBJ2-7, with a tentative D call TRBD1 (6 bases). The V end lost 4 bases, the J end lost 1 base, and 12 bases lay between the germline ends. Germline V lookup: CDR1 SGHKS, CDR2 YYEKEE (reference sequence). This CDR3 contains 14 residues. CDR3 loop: CASSHGTISYEQYF. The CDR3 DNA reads TGTGCCAGCAGCCACGGGACAATATCCTACGAGCAGTACTTC.

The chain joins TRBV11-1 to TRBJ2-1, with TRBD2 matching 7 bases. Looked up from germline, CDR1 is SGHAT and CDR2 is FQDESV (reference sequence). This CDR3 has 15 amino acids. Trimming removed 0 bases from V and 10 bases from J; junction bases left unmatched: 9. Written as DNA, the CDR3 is TGTGCCAGCAGCTTAGCGCTGGGGGAGGGAGTGGAGCAGTTCTTC. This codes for CASSLALGEGVEQFF.

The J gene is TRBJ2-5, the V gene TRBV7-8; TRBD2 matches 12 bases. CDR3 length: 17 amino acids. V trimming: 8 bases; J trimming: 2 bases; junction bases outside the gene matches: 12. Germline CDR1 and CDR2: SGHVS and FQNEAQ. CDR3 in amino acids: CASGKGWTSGKQETQYF. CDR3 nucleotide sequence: TGTGCCAGCGGCAAAGGGTGGACTAGCGGGAAGCAAGAGACCCAGTACTTC. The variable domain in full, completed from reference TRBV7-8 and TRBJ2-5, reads GAGVSQSPRYKVAKRGQDVALRCDPISGHVSLFWYQQALGQGPEFLTYFQNEAQLDKSGLPSDRFFAERPEGSVSTLKIQRTQQEDSAVYLCASGKGWTSGKQETQYFGPGTRLLVL.

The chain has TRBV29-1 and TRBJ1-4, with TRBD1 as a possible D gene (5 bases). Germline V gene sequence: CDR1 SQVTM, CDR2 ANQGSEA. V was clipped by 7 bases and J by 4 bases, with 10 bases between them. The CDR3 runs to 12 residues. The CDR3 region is CSAAGLNEKLFF. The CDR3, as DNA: TGCAGCGCAGCGGGACTTAATGAAAAACTGTTTTTT.

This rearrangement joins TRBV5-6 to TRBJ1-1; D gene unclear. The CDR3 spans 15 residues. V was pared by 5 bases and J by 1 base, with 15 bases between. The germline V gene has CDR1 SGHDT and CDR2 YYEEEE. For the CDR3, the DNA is TGTGCCAGCAGTTCTCACTCGACACAGAACACTGAAGCTTTCTTT. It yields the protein CASSSHSTQNTEAFF.

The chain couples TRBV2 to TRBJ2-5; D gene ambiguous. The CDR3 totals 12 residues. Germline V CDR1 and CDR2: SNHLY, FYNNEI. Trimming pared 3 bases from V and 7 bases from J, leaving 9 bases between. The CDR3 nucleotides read TGTGCCAGCAGTGATTATCCGGGGACCCAGTACTTC. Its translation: CASSDYPGTQYF.

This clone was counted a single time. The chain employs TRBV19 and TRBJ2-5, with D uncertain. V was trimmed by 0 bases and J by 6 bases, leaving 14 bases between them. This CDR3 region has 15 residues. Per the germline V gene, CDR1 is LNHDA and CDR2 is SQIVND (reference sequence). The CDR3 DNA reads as TGTGCCAGTAGTATAGAACAGAAAGGTGGGCAGACCCAGTACTTC. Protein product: CASSIEQKGGQTQYF.

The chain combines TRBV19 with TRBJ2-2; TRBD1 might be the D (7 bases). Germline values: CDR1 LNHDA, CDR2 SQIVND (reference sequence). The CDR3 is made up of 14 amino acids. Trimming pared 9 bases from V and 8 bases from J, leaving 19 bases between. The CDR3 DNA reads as TGTGCCAGCGTAAAACAGGGGAGGATTGGGGAGCTGTTTTTT. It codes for CASVKQGRIGELFF. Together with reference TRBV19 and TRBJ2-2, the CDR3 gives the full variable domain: DGGITQSPKYLFRKEGQNVTLSCEQNLNHDAMYWYRQDPGQGLRLIYYSQIVNDFQKGDIAEGYSVSREKKESFPLTVTSAQKNPTAFYLCASVKQGRIGELFFGEGSRLTVL.

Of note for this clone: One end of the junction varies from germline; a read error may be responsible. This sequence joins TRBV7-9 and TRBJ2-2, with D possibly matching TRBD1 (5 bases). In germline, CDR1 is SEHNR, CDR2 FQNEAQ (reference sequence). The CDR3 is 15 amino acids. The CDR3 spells CSSSLGAGPIPELFF. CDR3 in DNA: TGTTCCAGCAGCTTAGGGGCAGGGCCAATCCCGGAGCTGTTTTTT.

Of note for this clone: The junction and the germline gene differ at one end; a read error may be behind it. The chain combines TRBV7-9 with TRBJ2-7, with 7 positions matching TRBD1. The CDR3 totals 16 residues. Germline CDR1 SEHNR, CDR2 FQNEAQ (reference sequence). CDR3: CSSSLAPTGAAYEQYF. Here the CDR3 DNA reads TGTTCCAGCAGCTTAGCGCCCACAGGGGCGGCCTACGAGCAGTACTTC.

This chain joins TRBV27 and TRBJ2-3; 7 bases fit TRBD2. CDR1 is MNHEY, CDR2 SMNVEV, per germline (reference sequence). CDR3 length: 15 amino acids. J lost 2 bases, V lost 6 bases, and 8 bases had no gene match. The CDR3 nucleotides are TGTGCCAGCAGGGGGGGGTGGGGGTTCACAGATACGCAGTATTTT. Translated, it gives CASRGGWGFTDTQYF.

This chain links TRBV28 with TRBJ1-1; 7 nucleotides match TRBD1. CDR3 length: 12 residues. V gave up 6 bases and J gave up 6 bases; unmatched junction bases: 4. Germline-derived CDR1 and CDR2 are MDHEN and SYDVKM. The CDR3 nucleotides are TGTGCCAGCAGCAGGGGGTTCCCTGAAGCTTTCTTT. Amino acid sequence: CASSRGFPEAFF.

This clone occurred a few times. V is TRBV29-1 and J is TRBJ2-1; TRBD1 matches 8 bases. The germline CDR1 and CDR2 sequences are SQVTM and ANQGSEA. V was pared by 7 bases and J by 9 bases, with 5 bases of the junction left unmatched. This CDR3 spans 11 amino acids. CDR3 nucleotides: TGCAGCGGAGTCAGGGGGCGTGAGCAGTTCTTC. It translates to CSGVRGREQFF.

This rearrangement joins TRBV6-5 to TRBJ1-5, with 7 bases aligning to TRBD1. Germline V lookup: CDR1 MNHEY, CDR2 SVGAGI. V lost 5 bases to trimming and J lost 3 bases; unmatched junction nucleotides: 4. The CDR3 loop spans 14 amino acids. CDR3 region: CASSPTGVNQPQHF. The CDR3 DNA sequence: TGTGCCAGCAGTCCTACAGGGGTCAATCAGCCCCAGCATTTT.

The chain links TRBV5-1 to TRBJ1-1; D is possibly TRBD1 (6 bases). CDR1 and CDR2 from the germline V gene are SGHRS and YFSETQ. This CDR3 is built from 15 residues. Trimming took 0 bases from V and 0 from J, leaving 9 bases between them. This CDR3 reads CASSLEGVMNTEAFF. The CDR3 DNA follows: TGCGCCAGCAGCTTGGAGGGGGTCATGAACACTGAAGCTTTCTTT.

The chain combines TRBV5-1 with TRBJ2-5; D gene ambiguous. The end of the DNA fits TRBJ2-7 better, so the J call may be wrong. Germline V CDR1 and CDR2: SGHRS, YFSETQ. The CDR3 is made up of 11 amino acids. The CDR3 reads CASSNTYEQYF. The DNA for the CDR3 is TGCGCCAGCAGTAATACCTACGAGCAGTACTTC.

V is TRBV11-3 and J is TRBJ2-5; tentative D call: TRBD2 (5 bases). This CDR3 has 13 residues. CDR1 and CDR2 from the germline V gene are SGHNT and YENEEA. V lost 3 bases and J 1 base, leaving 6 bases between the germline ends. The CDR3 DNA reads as TGTGCCAGCAGCTTGGGGAGCCAAGAGACCCAGTACTTC. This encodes CASSLGSQETQYF.

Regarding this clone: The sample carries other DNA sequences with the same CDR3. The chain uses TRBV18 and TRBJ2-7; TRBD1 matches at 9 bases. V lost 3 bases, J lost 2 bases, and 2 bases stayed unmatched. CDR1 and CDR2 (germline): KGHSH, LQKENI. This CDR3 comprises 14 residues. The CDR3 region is CASSPGQGPYEQYF. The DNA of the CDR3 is TGTGCCAGCTCACCGGGACAGGGACCCTACGAGCAGTACTTC. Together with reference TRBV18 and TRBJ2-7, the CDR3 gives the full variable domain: NAGVMQNPRHLVRRRGQEARLRCSPMKGHSHVYWYRQLPEEGLKFMVYLQKENIIDESGMPKERFSAEFPKEGPSILRIQQVVRGDSAAYFCASSPGQGPYEQYFGPGTRLTVT.

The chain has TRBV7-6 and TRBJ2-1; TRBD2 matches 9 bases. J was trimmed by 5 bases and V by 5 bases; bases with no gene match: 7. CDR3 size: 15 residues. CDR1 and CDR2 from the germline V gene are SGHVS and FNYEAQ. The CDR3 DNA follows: TGTGCCAGCAGCACCTTAGCGGGAGCGAACAATGAGCAGTTCTTC. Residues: CASSTLAGANNEQFF.

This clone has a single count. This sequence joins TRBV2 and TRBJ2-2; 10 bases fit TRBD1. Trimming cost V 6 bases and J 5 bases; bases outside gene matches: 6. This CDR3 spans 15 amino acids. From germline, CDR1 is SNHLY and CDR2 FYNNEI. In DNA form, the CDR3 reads TGTGCCAGCAGAGAGACAGGGGGCCGGACCGGGGAGCTGTTTTTT. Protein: CASRETGGRTGELFF.

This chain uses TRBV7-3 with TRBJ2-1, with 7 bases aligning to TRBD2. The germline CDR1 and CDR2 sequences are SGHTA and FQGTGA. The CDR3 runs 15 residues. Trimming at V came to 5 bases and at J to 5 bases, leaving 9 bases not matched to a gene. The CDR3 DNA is TGTGCCAGCAGCGTTCTAGCGGATGGGGACAATGAGCAGTTCTTC. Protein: CASSVLADGDNEQFF.

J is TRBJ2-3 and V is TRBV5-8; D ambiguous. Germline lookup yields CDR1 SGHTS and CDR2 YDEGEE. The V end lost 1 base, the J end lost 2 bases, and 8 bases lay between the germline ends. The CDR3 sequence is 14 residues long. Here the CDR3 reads CASSLSGSTDTQYF. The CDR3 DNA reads TGTGCCAGCAGCTTGAGTGGCTCCACAGATACGCAGTATTTT.

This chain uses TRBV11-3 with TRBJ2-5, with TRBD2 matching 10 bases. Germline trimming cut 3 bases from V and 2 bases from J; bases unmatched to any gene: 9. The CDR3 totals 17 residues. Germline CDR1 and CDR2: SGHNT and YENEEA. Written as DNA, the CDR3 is TGTGCCAGCAGCTTCGGGCTAGCGGGAGTAGGGCAAGAGACCCAGTACTTC. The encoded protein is CASSFGLAGVGQETQYF.